This T cell receptor beta chain derives from a study of response to subunit inactivated influenza vaccine. Study-level points and caveats: Few new T cells, the authors suggested, are recruited by each seasonal influenza vaccination.

TCRdb called the RT-PCR reads again in MiXCR, with one record for every CDR3 protein. This table has about 780,000 distinct CDR3 sequences, less than 20% appearing once. This clonotype was detected a few times. Its antigen is undetermined. The sequences come from PBMCs from blood, collected roughly 5 days after vaccination. This receptor was obtained from a man aged 50 or older who received an inactivated influenza vaccine.

The DNA of the CDR3 is TGTGCCAGCAGTCCGACCGGGGGGGGCGACACAGATACGCAGTATTTT. The encoded protein is CASSPTGGGDTDTQYF. V is TRBV6-2 or TRBV6-3 and J is TRBJ2-3; 8 nucleotides match TRBD2. The germline gives CDR1 MNHEY, CDR2 SVGEGT. With V trimmed by 5 bases and J by 2 bases, 9 bases remained unmatched. CDR3 length: 16 amino acids.